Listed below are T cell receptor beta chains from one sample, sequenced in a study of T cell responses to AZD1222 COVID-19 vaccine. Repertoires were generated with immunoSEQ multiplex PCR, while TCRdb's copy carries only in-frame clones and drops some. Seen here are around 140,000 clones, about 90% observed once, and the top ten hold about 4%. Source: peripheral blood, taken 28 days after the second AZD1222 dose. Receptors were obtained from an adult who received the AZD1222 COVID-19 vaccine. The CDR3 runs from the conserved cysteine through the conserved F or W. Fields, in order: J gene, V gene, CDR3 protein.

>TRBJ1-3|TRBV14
CASSVVGSSGNTIYF
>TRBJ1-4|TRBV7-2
CASSWKTDSNEKLFF
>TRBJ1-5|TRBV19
CASSDRDSSLANQPQHF
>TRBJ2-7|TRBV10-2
CASSKQGGYEQYF
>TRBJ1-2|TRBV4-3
CASSQDNRQLNYGYTF
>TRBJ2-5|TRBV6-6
CASSYGVREGQEYF
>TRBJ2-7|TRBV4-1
CASSHPVRAREQYF
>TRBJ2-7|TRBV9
CASSAEGRLAGVGPYEQYF
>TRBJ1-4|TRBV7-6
CATSGTSNEKLFF
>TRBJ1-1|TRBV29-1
CSAEEGGRTEAFF
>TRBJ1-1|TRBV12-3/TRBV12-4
CASSLSPEAFF
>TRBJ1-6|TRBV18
CASSPRSYNSPLHF
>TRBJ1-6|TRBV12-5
CASGTQGVGSSYNSPLHF
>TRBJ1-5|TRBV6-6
CASTALQGNQPQHF
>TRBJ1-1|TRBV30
CASQPRTEAFF
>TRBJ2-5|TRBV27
CASSLGGQGGIQYF
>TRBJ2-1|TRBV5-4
CASSLAGRNEQFF
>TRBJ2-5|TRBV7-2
CASTEAGGLETQYF
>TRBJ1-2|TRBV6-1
CASSELPVWGYTF
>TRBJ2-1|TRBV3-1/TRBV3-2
CASSQESAPYNEQFF
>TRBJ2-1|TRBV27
CATKTGLYNEQFF
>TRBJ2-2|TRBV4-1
CASSLLAVNTGELFF
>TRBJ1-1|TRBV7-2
CASSPVSRTGAEAFF